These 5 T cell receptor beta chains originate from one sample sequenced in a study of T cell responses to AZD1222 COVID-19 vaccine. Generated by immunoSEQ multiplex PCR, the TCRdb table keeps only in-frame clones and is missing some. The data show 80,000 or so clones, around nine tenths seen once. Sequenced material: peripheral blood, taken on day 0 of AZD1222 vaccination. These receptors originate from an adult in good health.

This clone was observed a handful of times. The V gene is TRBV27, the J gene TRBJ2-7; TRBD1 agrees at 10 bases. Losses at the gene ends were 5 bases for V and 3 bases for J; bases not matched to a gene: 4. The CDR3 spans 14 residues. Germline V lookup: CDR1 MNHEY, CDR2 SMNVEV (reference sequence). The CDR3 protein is CASSPWTGGYEQYF. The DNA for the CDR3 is TGTGCCAGCAGTCCCTGGACAGGGGGCTACGAGCAGTACTTC.

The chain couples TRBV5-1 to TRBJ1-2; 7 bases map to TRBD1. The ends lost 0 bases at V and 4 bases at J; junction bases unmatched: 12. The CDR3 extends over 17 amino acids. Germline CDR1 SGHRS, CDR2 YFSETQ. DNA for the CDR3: TGCGCCAGCAGCTTGGCCAGGGGGAAGAGTGTAGTCTATGGCTACACCTTC. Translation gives CASSLARGKSVVYGYTF.

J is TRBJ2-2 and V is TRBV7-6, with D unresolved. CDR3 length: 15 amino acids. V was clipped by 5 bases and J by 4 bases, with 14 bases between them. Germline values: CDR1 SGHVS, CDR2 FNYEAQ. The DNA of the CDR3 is TGTGCCAGCAGCGAAAGCCGCAGAGGCACCGGGGAGCTGTTTTTT. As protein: CASSESRRGTGELFF.

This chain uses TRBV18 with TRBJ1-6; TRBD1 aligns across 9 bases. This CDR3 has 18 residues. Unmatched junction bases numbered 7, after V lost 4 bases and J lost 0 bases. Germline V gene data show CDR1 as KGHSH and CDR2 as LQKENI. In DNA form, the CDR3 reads TGTGCCAGCTCACTGGACAGGGGCGGGAGCTCCTATAATTCACCCCTCCACTTT. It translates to CASSLDRGGSSYNSPLHF.

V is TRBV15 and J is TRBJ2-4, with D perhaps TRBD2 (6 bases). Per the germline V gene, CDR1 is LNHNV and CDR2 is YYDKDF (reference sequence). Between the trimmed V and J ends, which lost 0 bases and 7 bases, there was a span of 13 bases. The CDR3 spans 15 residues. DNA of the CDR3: TGTGCCACCAGCAGAGATCCGGGAGTAGGGAACATTCAGTACTTC. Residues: CATSRDPGVGNIQYF. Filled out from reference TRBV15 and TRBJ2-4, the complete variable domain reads DAMVIQNPRYQVTQFGKPVTLSCSQTLNHNVMYWYQQKSSQAPKLLFHYYDKDFNNEADTPDNFQSRRPNTSFCFLDIRSPGLGDTAMYLCATSRDPGVGNIQYFGAGTRLSVL.